The clone carrying this T cell receptor beta chain was found many times. Amplification of TCR beta CDR3 regions used RNA as the template. First-round RT-PCR of the TCR CDR3 relied on the HTBI primer set. In TCRdb, the multiplex PCR reads were re-called with MiXCR into one record per CDR3 protein. The profile shows fewer than 750,000 distinct CDR3 sequences, about 15% of them singletons. This entry belongs to a study of T cells in Graves' hyperthyroidism and ophthalmopathy. This CDR3 contains 14 residues. Trimming cost V 4 bases and J 4 bases; bases outside gene matches: 6. Germline V gene sequence: CDR1 SGHVS, CDR2 FQNEAQ. In the ophthalmopathy cohort, Clinical Activity Score was at least 3, NOSPECS grade at least 4, and duration under 3 months. Patients with uncontrolled infections, other autoimmune diseases, pregnancy or lactation were excluded. The diagnoses drew upon clinical symptoms, serum thyroxine and TRAb, thyroid ultrasound and orbital computed tomography. From 10 ml of fresh peripheral blood, PBMCs were isolated.

The rearrangement joins TRBV7-8 to TRBJ2-5; TRBD1 aligns across 7 bases. The clonotype originates from a woman in her forties with Graves' ophthalmopathy. Sequenced input: blood. Here the CDR3 reads CASSYPQGIETQYF. For the CDR3, the DNA is TGTGCCAGCAGCTATCCACAGGGGATAGAGACCCAGTACTTC.